This T cell receptor (beta chain) was obtained from a study of cytomegalovirus exposure and HLA in healthy donors. Looking at the study overall: Genetic ancestry analysis placed about 80% of the approximately 400 donors that were genotyped in the Caucasian-associated cluster.

13 Jbeta primers and 60 Vbeta primers were used for the PCR. Using immunoSEQ multiplex PCR, the repertoire was profiled, and TCRdb retains in-frame clones only, with some absent. The data show about 120,000 clones, over 15% seen once. The CDR3 has 13 residues. Germline loops: CDR1 MNHEY, CDR2 SMNVEV (reference sequence). Trimming stripped 8 bases from V and 5 bases from J, with 16 bases between. The chain is built from TRBV27 and TRBJ2-7; D is possibly TRBD1 (5 bases). The clonotype originates from a female donor in good health and CMV-seropositive. Source material: PBMCs. The CDR3, as DNA: TGTGCCAGCCAGGGCTCCGCTAGGAACGAGCAGTACTTC. Translation: CASQGSARNEQYF.